What follows are 3 T cell receptor beta chains derived from one specimen sequenced in a study of radiotherapy plus CTLA-4 blockade in lung cancer. Repertoires were generated with immunoSEQ multiplex PCR, while TCRdb's copy carries only in-frame clones and drops some. The sample contains fewer than 75,000 clones, 87% of which appear only once. Sequenced material: peripheral blood, taken from a patient treated with radiotherapy plus ipilimumab. These receptors came from a human donor with non-small cell lung cancer that progressed on radiotherapy plus ipilimumab.

This chain uses TRBV6-5 with TRBJ1-1; D is possibly TRBD1 (5 bases). V dropped 6 bases and J dropped 3 bases, with 11 bases sitting between them. The CDR3 totals 13 residues. The germline CDR1 and CDR2 sequences are MNHEY and SVGAGI. The CDR3, as DNA: TGTGCCAGCAGGGGGGTAATGGACACTGAAGCTTTCTTT. Translated, it gives CASRGVMDTEAFF.

This chain connects TRBV20-1 to TRBJ2-7; D is unclear. Germline values: CDR1 DFQATT, CDR2 SNEGSKA (reference sequence). This CDR3 is built from 11 residues. V lost 5 bases to trimming and J lost 3 bases, with 8 bases between them. The CDR3 is CSAQEDYEQYV. The CDR3, as DNA: TGCAGTGCTCAAGAAGACTACGAGCAGTACGTC.

The chain uses TRBV7-9 and TRBJ2-7; D perhaps matches TRBD1 (6 bases). V was shortened by 5 bases and J by 3 bases, with 11 bases between the two germline ends. The CDR3 is 13 amino acids. The V gene's germline CDR1 is SEHNR and CDR2 FQNEAQ (reference sequence). This CDR3 reads CASSPDSDYEQYF. CDR3 sequence (DNA): TGTGCCAGCAGCCCGGACAGCGACTACGAGCAGTACTTC.